The 19 T cell receptor beta chains in this list originate from one sample, sequenced in a study of T cell repertoires in aging, cancer and after chemotherapy. TRB rearrangements spanning V, D and J were amplified using mixed TRB-A/B primers. TCRdb ran MiXCR on the multiplex PCR reads and lists one entry per CDR3 protein. The sample lists roughly 1,800 distinct CDR3 sequences; 22% were seen once. TCR beta rearrangements were amplified from peripheral blood genomic DNA. Material: blood. The receptors here all came from a human donor with a blood cancer.

By share, this clonotype counts as medium-sized. This chain uses TRBV6-1 with TRBJ1-1; D gene unclear. Between the trimmed V and J ends, which lost 6 bases and 3 bases, there was a span of 8 bases. The CDR3 is made up of 12 amino acids. CDR1 is MNHNS and CDR2 is SASEGT in the germline V gene. DNA for the CDR3: TGTGCCAGCAGCTTTAGGGACACTGAAGCTTTCTTT. It is translated as CASSFRDTEAFF.

By share of the sample, this clonotype is medium-sized. One junction end disagrees with the germline gene, perhaps due to a read error. This sequence joins TRBV6-2 or TRBV6-3 and TRBJ2-7; D remains ambiguous. CDR1 and CDR2 (germline): MNHEY, SVGEGT. This CDR3 region has 11 residues. The CDR3 DNA is TGTGCCAGCAGTTTTTCCTATGAGCAGTACTTC. Translated: CASSFSYEQYF.

A few counts support this clonotype. The chain carries TRBV14 and TRBJ1-1; D not certain. V was cut by 4 bases and J by 2 bases, with 5 bases left in between. This CDR3 contains 12 residues. Germline CDR1 is SGHDN and CDR2 is FVKESK. This chain's CDR3 is CASSPENTEAFF. The CDR3 nucleotides are TGTGCCAGCAGCCCAGAAAACACTGAAGCTTTCTTT.

This clonotype is medium-sized within its sample. This chain joins TRBV18 and TRBJ2-2, with 11 bases lining up with TRBD2. The CDR3 extends over 19 amino acids. Germline V CDR1 and CDR2: KGHSH, LQKENI. V was clipped by 2 bases and J by 7 bases; unmatched bases: 15. CDR3 loop: CASSPRLASGRTGGGELFF. The CDR3 DNA reads as TGTGCCAGCTCACCAAGATTGGCTAGCGGGAGGACCGGTGGCGGGGAGCTGTTTTTT.

This clonotype is labeled as medium-sized. J is TRBJ2-3 and V is TRBV6-4, with D unresolved. V lost 0 bases to trimming and J lost 2 bases, with 3 bases between them. The CDR3 sequence is 13 residues long. CDR1 and CDR2 (germline): MRHNA, SNTAGT. CDR3 region: CASSDSYTDTQYF. DNA of the CDR3: TGTGCCAGCAGTGACTCCTACACAGATACGCAGTATTTT.

By sample fraction, this clonotype is medium-sized. The CDR3 region is CASSSGGDFLEQFF. CDR3 DNA sequence: TGTGCCAGTAGTTCGGGTGGGGACTTTCTAGAGCAGTTCTTC. The chain combines TRBV19 with TRBJ2-1; D perhaps matches TRBD2 (6 bases). This CDR3 is built from 14 residues. Trimming took 5 bases from V and 10 from J, leaving 18 bases between them. Germline CDR1 is LNHDA and CDR2 is SQIVND (reference sequence).

This clonotype was counted between two and nine times. The conserved closing phenylalanine or tryptophan is absent in this CDR3, likely reflecting a read error. Because the CDR3's place on the DNA is in doubt, the DNA is left out and the CDR3 is given as listed by TCRdb. The chain carries TRBV27 and TRBJ2-1; the D call in the table, TRBD1, was not verified against the DNA. The CDR3 length is 8 residues, termini included. Germline CDR1 reads MNHEY; CDR2 reads SMNVEV (reference sequence). The CDR3: CASSLTAG.

Relative to its sample, this clonotype is medium-sized. This chain links TRBV18 with TRBJ1-5; D not resolved. CDR1 and CDR2 from the germline V gene are KGHSH and LQKENI. Trimming removed 5 bases at V and 3 bases at J, with 11 bases between. The CDR3 sequence is 14 residues long. The CDR3 here is CASSSNGDNQPQHF. CDR3 nucleotides: TGTGCCAGCTCATCCAATGGGGACAATCAGCCCCAGCATTTT. Full variable domain (missing parts from reference TRBV18 and TRBJ1-5): NAGVMQNPRHLVRRRGQEARLRCSPMKGHSHVYWYRQLPEEGLKFMVYLQKENIIDESGMPKERFSAEFPKEGPSILRIQQVVRGDSAAYFCASSSNGDNQPQHFGDGTRLSIL.

This clonotype was counted between two and nine times. The chain is built from TRBV7-9 and TRBJ2-5; D is unresolved. Trimming cost V 1 base and J 1 base, with 1 base left between them. Germline CDR1 reads SEHNR; CDR2 reads FQNEAQ (reference sequence). The CDR3 runs to 12 residues. DNA of the CDR3: TGTGCCAGCAGCTTAGGCCAAGAGACCCAGTACTTC. It is translated as CASSLGQETQYF.

This clonotype is deemed medium-sized. The V call is TRBV12-3 or TRBV12-4, the J call TRBJ2-3; D is ambiguous. The CDR3 is made up of 14 amino acids. The germline V and J ends were trimmed by 5 bases and 1 base, with 10 bases remaining between them. The CDR3 region has the DNA TGTGCCAGCAGTCTCAGTACGGGCACAGATACGCAGTATTTT. Translation gives CASSLSTGTDTQYF.

Relative to its sample, this clonotype is medium-sized. This sequence joins TRBV10-3 and TRBJ1-1; TRBD1 aligns across 9 bases. V was pared by 8 bases and J by 5 bases, with 12 bases of the junction left unmatched. The germline gives CDR1 ENHRY, CDR2 SYGVKD. This CDR3 region has 15 residues. CDR3 amino acids: CAIAEPQGARTEAFF. The CDR3 DNA is TGTGCCATCGCTGAACCACAGGGGGCTAGGACTGAAGCTTTCTTT.

This chain joins TRBV18 and TRBJ2-5, with 7 bases matching TRBD2. CDR3 length: 13 amino acids. Germline V gene lookup returns CDR1 KGHSH and CDR2 LQKENI. With 5 bases clipped from V and 5 bases from J, the junction kept 5 bases outside the gene matches. CDR3: CASSLAGMETQYF. CDR3 in DNA: TGTGCCAGCTCATTAGCGGGTATGGAGACCCAGTACTTC.

This clonotype was counted a few times. V usage is TRBV14 and J usage is TRBJ2-1; 9 positions match TRBD1. In germline, CDR1 is SGHDN, CDR2 FVKESK. Trimming took 2 bases from V and 7 from J; bases not matched to a gene: 6. The CDR3 is 15 residues long. Written as DNA, the CDR3 is TGTGCCAGCAGCCAACCCGGGACAGGGAGTAATGAGCAGTTCTTC. Amino acids: CASSQPGTGSNEQFF.

This clonotype is labeled as medium-sized (0.01 to 0.1%). CDR3 DNA: TGTGCCAGCAGACACCCCGCGGGAGGGAAGGACGAGCAGTACTTC. Its protein product is CASRHPAGGKDEQYF. The V gene is TRBV6-5, the J gene TRBJ2-7; 9 nucleotides align to TRBD2. The junction had 11 bases not matched to a gene; V was cut back by 6 bases and J by 5 bases. The CDR3 extends over 15 amino acids. Germline V CDR1 and CDR2: MNHEY, SVGAGI.

The J gene is TRBJ2-5, the V gene TRBV11-2; 8 bases are a match to TRBD1. J was trimmed by 4 bases and V by 5 bases; bases with no gene match: 6. Germline CDR1 SGHAT, CDR2 FQNNGV. CDR3 length: 14 amino acids. The CDR3 loop reads CASSLGQGRETQYF. CDR3 DNA: TGTGCCAGCAGCCTCGGACAGGGTAGAGAGACCCAGTACTTC.

This clonotype ranks as large. The V gene is TRBV19, the J gene TRBJ2-1, with 9 bases fitting TRBD2. Germline-derived CDR1 and CDR2 are LNHDA and SQIVND (reference sequence). The V gene end was trimmed by 1 base and the J gene end by 3 bases; junction bases not matched to a gene: 1. CDR3 size: 15 residues. The CDR3 spells CASSIGGRGYNEQFF. The CDR3 nucleotides read TGTGCCAGTAGTATAGGCGGGAGGGGCTACAATGAGCAGTTCTTC.

The genes are TRBV6-4 and TRBJ2-3; D is tentatively TRBD1 or TRBD2 (5 bases each). Germline CDR1 MRHNA, CDR2 SNTAGT. The CDR3 covers 15 residues. V lost 3 bases and J lost 2, with 12 bases in between. The CDR3: CASSDRGRYTDTQYF. The CDR3, as DNA: TGTGCCAGCAGTGATCGGGGCCGATACACAGATACGCAGTATTTT.

This chain connects TRBV5-8 to TRBJ2-1; 7 bases map to TRBD2. This CDR3 spans 15 amino acids. With V trimmed by 4 bases and J by 4 bases, 8 bases remained unmatched. Germline CDR1 reads SGHTS; CDR2 reads YDEGEE. The CDR3: CASSILGGNYNEQFF. CDR3 bases: TGTGCCAGCAGCATCCTGGGAGGGAATTACAATGAGCAGTTCTTC.

This clonotype is labeled medium-sized (0.01 to 0.1%). The chain combines TRBV12-3 or TRBV12-4 with TRBJ1-2, with TRBD1 matching 8 bases. CDR3 length: 15 residues. With 3 bases clipped from V and 4 bases from J, the junction kept 7 bases outside the gene matches. The CDR3: CASSFRDRSLYGYTF. The CDR3, as DNA: TGTGCCAGCAGTTTTAGGGACAGGTCCCTCTATGGCTACACCTTC.